Presented here are 2 T cell receptor beta chains from one specimen sequenced in a study of radiotherapy plus CTLA-4 blockade in lung cancer. Profiled with immunoSEQ multiplex PCR; TCRdb holds only in-frame clones, not every one. This sample carries about 51,000 clones, roughly 77% of them seen once, and the ten largest clones take 8.5%. The sample consisted of peripheral blood, taken from a patient treated with radiotherapy plus ipilimumab. These receptors all come from a human donor with non-small cell lung cancer who had a complete response to radiotherapy plus ipilimumab.

The chain recombines TRBV19 with TRBJ2-2; no definite D call. Trimming stripped 2 bases from V and 6 bases from J, with 16 bases between. The CDR3 sequence is 16 residues long. Germline-derived CDR1 and CDR2 are LNHDA and SQIVND (reference sequence). As DNA, the CDR3 is TGTGCCAGTAGTATACCCGCGAAGAATCTACCCGGGGAGCTGTTTTTT. Translated: CASSIPAKNLPGELFF.

The chain recombines TRBV11-3 with TRBJ2-5; TRBD1 matches at 10 bases. The germline CDR1 and CDR2 sequences are SGHNT and YENEEA. Trimming at V came to 9 bases and at J to 4 bases, leaving 14 bases not matched to a gene. The CDR3 spans 16 residues. CDR3 DNA sequence: TGTGCCAGTTCCCACCTGGGACAGGGGAAACGAGAGACCCAGTACTTC. It translates to CASSHLGQGKRETQYF. Looking up the rest from reference TRBV11-3 and TRBJ2-5 gives the full variable domain: EAGVVQSPRYKIIEKKQPVAFWCNPISGHNTLYWYLQNLGQGPELLIRYENEEAVDDSQLPKDRFSAERLKGVDSTLKIQPAELGDSAVYLCASSHLGQGKRETQYFGPGTRLLVL.